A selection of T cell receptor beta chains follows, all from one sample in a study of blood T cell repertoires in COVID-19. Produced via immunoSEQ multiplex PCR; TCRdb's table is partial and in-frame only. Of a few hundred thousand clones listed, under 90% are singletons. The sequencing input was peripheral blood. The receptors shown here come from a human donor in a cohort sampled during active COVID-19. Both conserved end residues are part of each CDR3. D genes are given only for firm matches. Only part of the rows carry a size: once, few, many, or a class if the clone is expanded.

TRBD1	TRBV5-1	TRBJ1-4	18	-	TGCGCCAGCAGCAAGATCCCCGGGACAGGGACCACTAATGAAAAACTGTTTTTT	CASSKIPGTGTTNEKLFF
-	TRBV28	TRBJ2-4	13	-	TGTGCCAGCAGCCTCCTCGGGGTCGGCATTCAGTACTTC	CASSLLGVGIQYF
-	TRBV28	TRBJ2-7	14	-	TGTGCCAGCGGAGACGAGATATCCAGCTACGAGCAGTACTTC	CASGDEISSYEQYF
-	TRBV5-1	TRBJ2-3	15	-	TGCGCCAGCCACCAATTAGGCGGGAGCACAGATACGCAGTATTTT	CASHQLGGSTDTQYF
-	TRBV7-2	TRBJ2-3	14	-	TGTGCCAGCAGCTTAGGTGGGGGCGCAGATACGCAGTATTTT	CASSLGGGADTQYF
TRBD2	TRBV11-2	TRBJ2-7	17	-	TGTGCCAGCAGCCCGTCCCCACTAGCGGGAGATGACTACGAGCAGTACTTC	CASSPSPLAGDDYEQYF
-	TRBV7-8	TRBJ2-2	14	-	TGTGCCAGCAGCTTAGTAAGGGGCACCGGGGAGCTGTTTTTT	CASSLVRGTGELFF
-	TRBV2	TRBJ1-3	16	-	TGTGCCAGCAGTGAATGGCCAGGGGTTTCTGGAAACACCATATATTTT	CASSEWPGVSGNTIYF
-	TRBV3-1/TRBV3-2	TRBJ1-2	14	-	TGTGCCAGCAGCCAAGGGGAGGGTCGGTATGGCTACACCTTC	CASSQGEGRYGYTF
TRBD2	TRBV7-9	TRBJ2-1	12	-	TGTGCCAGCAGCCCCCCTGGCGGGAGGGGGTTCTTC	CASSPPGGRGFF
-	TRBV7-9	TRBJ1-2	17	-	TGTGCCAGCAGCCTATATATGGGGGCAGCTACTAACTATGGCTACACCTTC	CASSLYMGAATNYGYTF
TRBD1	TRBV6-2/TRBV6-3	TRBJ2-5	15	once	TGTGCCAGCAGTTTACGGGACAGGCATCAAGAGACCCAGTACTTC	CASSLRDRHQETQYF
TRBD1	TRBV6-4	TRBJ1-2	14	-	TGTGCCAGCAGTCAAACCAGGGGGCAGGGTGGCTACACCTTC	CASSQTRGQGGYTF
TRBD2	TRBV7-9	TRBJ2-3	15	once	TGTGCCAGCAGCACAACTAGCGGGGGCACAGATACGCAGTATTTT	CASSTTSGGTDTQYF
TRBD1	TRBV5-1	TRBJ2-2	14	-	TGCGCCAGCAGCTCCCGGGACAGGGCTGGGGAGCTGTTTTTT	CASSSRDRAGELFF
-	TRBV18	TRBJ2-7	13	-	TGTGCCAGCTCACCACAGGGGAACTACGAGCAGTACTTC	CASSPQGNYEQYF
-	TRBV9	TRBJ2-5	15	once	TGTGCCAGCAGCGTAGAGGGGGGGCGCTTGGAGACCCAGTACTTC	CASSVEGGRLETQYF
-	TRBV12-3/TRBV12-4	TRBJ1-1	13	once	TGTGCCAGCAGATATGACAGAAACACTGAAGCTTTCTTT	CASRYDRNTEAFF
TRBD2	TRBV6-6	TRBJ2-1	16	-	TGTGCCAGCAGTTCACCTAGCGGGGGGGCCTTCAATGAGCAGTTCTTC	CASSSPSGGAFNEQFF
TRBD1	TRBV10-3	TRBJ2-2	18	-	TGTGCCATCAGTGAGTCAGGACAGGGCTTTTTAAGTTCCGGGGAGCTGTTTTTT	CAISESGQGFLSSGELFF
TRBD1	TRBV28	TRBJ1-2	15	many	TGTGCCAGCAGCCCGGGACAGTATAAGGGCTATGGCTACACCTTC	CASSPGQYKGYGYTF
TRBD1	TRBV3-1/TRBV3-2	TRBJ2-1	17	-	TGTGCCAGCAGCCAAGACCCCGGACAGGGGGCCTACAATGAGCAGTTCTTC	CASSQDPGQGAYNEQFF
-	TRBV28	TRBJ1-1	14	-	TGTGCCAGCAGTTTAGGCCACGGGGGGGCTGAAGCTTTCTTT	CASSLGHGGAEAFF
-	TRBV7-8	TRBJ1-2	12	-	TGTGCCAGCAGCCCCCCACGGGTCGGCTACACCTTC	CASSPPRVGYTF
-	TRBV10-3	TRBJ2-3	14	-	TGTGCCATCAGTGAGGGACTATCTACAGATACGCAGTATTTT	CAISEGLSTDTQYF
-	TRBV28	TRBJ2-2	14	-	TGTGCCAGCAGTTTACTGTTTGTTTCCGGGGAGCTGTTTTTT	CASSLLFVSGELFF
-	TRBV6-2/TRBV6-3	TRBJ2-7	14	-	TGTGCCAGCAGTCGAGGGGGACGCTCCTACGAGCAGTACTTC	CASSRGGRSYEQYF
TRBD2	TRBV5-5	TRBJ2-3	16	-	TGTGCCAGCAGCCCCCTGACTAGCGGGAGAACAGATACGCAGTATTTT	CASSPLTSGRTDTQYF
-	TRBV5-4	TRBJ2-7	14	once	TGTGCCAGCAGCTTGCCGGACAGTGATTACGAGCAGTACTTC	CASSLPDSDYEQYF
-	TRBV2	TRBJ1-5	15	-	TGTGCCAGCACTCCCCAGGGGTTATCAAATCAGCCCCAGCATTTT	CASTPQGLSNQPQHF
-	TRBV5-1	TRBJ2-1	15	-	TGCGCCAGCAGGGCGGTACTTGGTAGTGACAATGAGCAGTTCTTC	CASRAVLGSDNEQFF
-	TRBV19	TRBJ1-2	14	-	TGTGCCAGTAGCCAGGGGAGACTTAACTATGGCTACACCTTC	CASSQGRLNYGYTF
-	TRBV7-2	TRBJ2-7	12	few	TGTGCCAGCAGCGCCAACAGGGTGAAGCAGTACTTC	CASSANRVKQYF
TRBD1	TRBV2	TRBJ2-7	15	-	TGTGCCAGCAGCCAACAGGACAGGGTAGGCTACGAGCAGTACTTC	CASSQQDRVGYEQYF
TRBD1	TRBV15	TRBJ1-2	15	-	TGTGCCACCAGCAGAAGGGACAGGGGGAAATATGGCTACACCTTC	CATSRRDRGKYGYTF
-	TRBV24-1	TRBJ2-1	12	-	TGTGCCACCGGGGACAATAACAGAGAGCAGTTCTTC	CATGDNNREQFF
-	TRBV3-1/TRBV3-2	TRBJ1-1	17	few	TGTGCCAGCAGCCATCCCACCCAGGGCAGGTTGAGGACTGAAGCTTTCTTT	CASSHPTQGRLRTEAFF
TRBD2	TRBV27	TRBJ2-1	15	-	TGTGCCAGCAGTTTAATGGCAGGGACTAGGAATGAGCAGTTCTTC	CASSLMAGTRNEQFF
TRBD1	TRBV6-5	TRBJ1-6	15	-	TGTGCCAGCTCAGGGGGTACCTCCTATAATTCACCCCTCCACTTT	CASSGGTSYNSPLHF
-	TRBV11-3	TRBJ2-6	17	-	TGTGCCAGCAGCTCCGGGACACCTGGGTCCGGGGCCAACGTCCTGACTTTC	CASSSGTPGSGANVLTF
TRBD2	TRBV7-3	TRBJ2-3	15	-	TGTGCCAGCAGCAGACTAGCGGGAGAGGCAGATACGCAGTATTTT	CASSRLAGEADTQYF
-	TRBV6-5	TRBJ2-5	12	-	TGTGCCAGCAGTTACGGTCGGGAGACCCAGTACTTC	CASSYGRETQYF
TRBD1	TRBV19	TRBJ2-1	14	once	TGTGCCAGTAGCCACAGGGGGGTAGGGAATGAGCAGTTCTTC	CASSHRGVGNEQFF
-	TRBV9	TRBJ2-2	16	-	TGTGCCAGCAGCGTAGCAGGGGGGCGACGAGCCGGGGAGCTGTTTTTT	CASSVAGGRRAGELFF
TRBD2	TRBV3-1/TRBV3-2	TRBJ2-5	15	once	TGTGCCAGCAGCCAAGATCTAATAGCGGGGGAGACCCAGTACTTC	CASSQDLIAGETQYF